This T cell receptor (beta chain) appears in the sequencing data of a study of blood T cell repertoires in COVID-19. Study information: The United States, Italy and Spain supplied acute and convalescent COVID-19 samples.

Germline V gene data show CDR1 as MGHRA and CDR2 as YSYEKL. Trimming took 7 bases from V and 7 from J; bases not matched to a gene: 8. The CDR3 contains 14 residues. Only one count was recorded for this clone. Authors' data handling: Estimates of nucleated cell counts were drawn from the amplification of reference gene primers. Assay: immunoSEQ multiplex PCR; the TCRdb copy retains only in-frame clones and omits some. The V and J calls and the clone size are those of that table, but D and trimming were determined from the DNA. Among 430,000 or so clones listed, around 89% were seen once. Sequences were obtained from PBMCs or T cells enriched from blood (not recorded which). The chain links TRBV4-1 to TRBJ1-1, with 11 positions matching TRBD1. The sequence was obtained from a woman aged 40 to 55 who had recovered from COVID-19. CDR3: CASINRDRGGEAFF. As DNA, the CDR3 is TGCGCCAGCATCAACCGGGACAGGGGGGGTGAAGCTTTCTTT.